The 5 T cell receptor beta chains given below trace back to one sample, sequenced in a study of T cells in Graves' hyperthyroidism and ophthalmopathy. Researchers amplified the TCR beta CDR3 regions from RNA transcripts. First-round RT-PCR of the TCR CDR3 relied on the HTBI primer set. TCRdb re-analysed the multiplex PCR reads in MiXCR, keeping a single row per CDR3 protein. The sample lists about 360,000 distinct CDR3 sequences, around 14% occurring once. The sequenced sample was blood. These receptors were obtained from a young woman with Graves' hyperthyroidism.

The sample holds many counts of this clonotype. The CDR3 here is CAWSVLLAGNEQFF. In nucleotides, the CDR3 is TGTGCCTGGAGTGTATTACTAGCGGGCAATGAGCAGTTCTTC. The chain recombines TRBV30 with TRBJ2-1, with TRBD2 matching over 9 bases. CDR1 GTSNPN and CDR2 SVGIG come from the germline V gene (reference sequence). V lost 0 bases, J lost 6 bases, and 3 bases stayed unmatched. The CDR3 sequence is 14 residues long. The variable domain in full, with the rest retrieved from reference TRBV30 and TRBJ2-1, is SQTIHQWPATLVQPVGSPLSLECTVEGTSNPNLYWYRQAAGRGLQLLFYSVGIGQISSEVPQNLSASRPQDRQFILSSKKLLLSDSGFYLCAWSVLLAGNEQFFGPGTRLTVL.

This clonotype has a count of ten or more. This chain connects TRBV7-6 to TRBJ2-6; D is ambiguous. The ends were cut back, 1 base at V and 2 bases at J, with 9 bases in the middle. CDR1 and CDR2 (germline): SGHVS, FNYEAQ. This CDR3 is 16 amino acids long. The chain's CDR3 is CASSLGTGTGANVLTF. The CDR3 DNA sequence: TGTGCCAGCAGCTTAGGGACCGGTACTGGGGCCAACGTCCTGACTTTC. The full variable domain, in which reference TRBV7-6 and TRBJ2-6 provide the parts outside the CDR3, is GAGVSQSPRYKVTKRGQDVALRCDPISGHVSLYWYRQALGQGPEFLTYFNYEAQQDKSGLPNDRFSAERPEGSISTLTIQRTEQRDSAMYRCASSLGTGTGANVLTFGAGSRLTVL.

The chain recombines TRBV7-2 with TRBJ2-1; the D gene is possibly TRBD1 (5 bases). V lost 1 base and J 0 bases, leaving 10 bases between the germline ends. The germline V gene has CDR1 SGHTA and CDR2 FQGNSA. The CDR3 has 16 residues. The CDR3 DNA reads as TGTGCCAGCAGCTTAGTCGGGCAGGGCTCCTACAATGAGCAGTTCTTC. It specifies CASSLVGQGSYNEQFF.

Concerning this clonotype itself: One end of the junction varies from germline; a read error may be responsible. V gene TRBV9 combines with J gene TRBJ2-5; 10 bases align to TRBD2. The CDR3 runs 16 residues. CDR1 is SGDLS and CDR2 is YYNGEE in the germline V gene. The CDR3 here is CAGSIAQRGGGETQYF. Written as DNA, the CDR3 is TGTGCCGGCAGCATCGCCCAGCGGGGGGGCGGGGAGACCCAGTACTTC.

In its sample, this clonotype was seen a few times. The chain carries TRBV10-1 and TRBJ2-7; D is possibly TRBD2 (5 bases). Germline-derived CDR1 and CDR2 are WNHNN and SYGVQD (reference sequence). This CDR3 comprises 14 residues. Trimming stripped 8 bases from V and 0 bases from J, with 14 bases between. As DNA, the CDR3 is TGCGCCAGCTCAGACGGAGGAAGCTCCTACGAGCAGTACTTC. It translates to CASSDGGSSYEQYF.